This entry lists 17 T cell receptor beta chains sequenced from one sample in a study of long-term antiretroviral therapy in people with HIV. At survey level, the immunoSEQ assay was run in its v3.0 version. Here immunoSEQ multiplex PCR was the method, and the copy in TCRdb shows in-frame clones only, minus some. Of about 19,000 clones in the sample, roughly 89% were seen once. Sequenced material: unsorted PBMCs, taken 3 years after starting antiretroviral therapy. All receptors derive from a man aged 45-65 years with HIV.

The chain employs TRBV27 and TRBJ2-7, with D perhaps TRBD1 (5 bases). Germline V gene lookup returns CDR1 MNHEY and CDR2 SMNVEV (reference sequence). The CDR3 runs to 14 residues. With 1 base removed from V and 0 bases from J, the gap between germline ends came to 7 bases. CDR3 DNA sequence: TGTGCCAGCAGTTTATTGGGGCCCTCCTACGAGCAGTACTTC. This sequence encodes CASSLLGPSYEQYF.

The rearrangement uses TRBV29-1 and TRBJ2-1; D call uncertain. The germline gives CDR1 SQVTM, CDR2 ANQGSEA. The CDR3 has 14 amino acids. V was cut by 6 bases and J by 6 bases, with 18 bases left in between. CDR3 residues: CSVSGLTPSNEQFF. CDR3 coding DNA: TGCAGCGTCTCCGGTCTCACCCCCTCCAATGAGCAGTTCTTC.

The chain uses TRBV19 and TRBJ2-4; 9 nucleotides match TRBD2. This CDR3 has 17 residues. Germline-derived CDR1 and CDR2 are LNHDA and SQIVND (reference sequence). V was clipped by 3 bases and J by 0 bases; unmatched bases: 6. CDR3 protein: CASSILASGVAKNIQYF. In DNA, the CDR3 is TGTGCCAGTAGTATCCTCGCTAGCGGGGTAGCCAAAAACATTCAGTACTTC.

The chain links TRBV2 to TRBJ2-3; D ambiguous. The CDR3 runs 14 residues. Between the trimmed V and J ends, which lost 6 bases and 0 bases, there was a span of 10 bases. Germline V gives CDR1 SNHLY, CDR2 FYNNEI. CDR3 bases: TGTGCCAGCAGCCGGGTTCAAAGCACAGATACGCAGTATTTT. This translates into CASSRVQSTDTQYF. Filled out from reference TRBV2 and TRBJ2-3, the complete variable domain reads EPEVTQTPSHQVTQMGQEVILRCVPISNHLYFYWYRQILGQKVEFLVSFYNNEISEKSEIFDDQFSVERPDGSNFTLKIRSTKLEDSAMYFCASSRVQSTDTQYFGPGTRLTVL.

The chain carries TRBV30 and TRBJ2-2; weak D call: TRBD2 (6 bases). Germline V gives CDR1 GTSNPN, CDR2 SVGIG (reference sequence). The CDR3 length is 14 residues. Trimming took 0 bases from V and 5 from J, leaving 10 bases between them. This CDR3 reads CAWSVRRETGELFF. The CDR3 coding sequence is TGTGCCTGGAGTGTACGGCGGGAAACCGGGGAGCTGTTTTTT. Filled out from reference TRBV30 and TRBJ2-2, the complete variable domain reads SQTIHQWPATLVQPVGSPLSLECTVEGTSNPNLYWYRQAAGRGLQLLFYSVGIGQISSEVPQNLSASRPQDRQFILSSKKLLLSDSGFYLCAWSVRRETGELFFGEGSRLTVL.

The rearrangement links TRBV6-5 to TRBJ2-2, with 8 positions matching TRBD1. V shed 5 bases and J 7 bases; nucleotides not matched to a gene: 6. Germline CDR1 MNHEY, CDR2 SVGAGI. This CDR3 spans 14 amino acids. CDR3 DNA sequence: TGTGCCAGCAGTCGGTTACAGGGGGTCGGGGAGCTGTTTTTT. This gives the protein CASSRLQGVGELFF.

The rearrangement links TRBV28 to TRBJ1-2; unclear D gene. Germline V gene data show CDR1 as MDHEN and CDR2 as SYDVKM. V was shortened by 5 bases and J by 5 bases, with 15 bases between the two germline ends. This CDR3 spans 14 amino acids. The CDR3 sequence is CASSEVWTLYGYTF. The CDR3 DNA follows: TGTGCCAGCAGTGAGGTCTGGACCCTTTATGGCTACACCTTC.

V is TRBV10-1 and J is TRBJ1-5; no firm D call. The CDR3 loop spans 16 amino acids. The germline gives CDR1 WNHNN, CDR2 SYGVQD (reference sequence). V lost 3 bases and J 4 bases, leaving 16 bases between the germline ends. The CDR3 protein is CASSEGRPSGNQPQHF. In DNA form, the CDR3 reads TGCGCCAGCAGTGAAGGAAGACCCTCTGGGAATCAGCCCCAGCATTTT.

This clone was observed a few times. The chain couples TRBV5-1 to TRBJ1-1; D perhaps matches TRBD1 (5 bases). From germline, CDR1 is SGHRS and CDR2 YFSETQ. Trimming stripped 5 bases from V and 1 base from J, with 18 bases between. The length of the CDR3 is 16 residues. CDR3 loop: CASRFGPGVSNTEAFF. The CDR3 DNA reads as TGCGCCAGCAGGTTTGGTCCGGGGGTCTCGAACACTGAAGCTTTCTTT.

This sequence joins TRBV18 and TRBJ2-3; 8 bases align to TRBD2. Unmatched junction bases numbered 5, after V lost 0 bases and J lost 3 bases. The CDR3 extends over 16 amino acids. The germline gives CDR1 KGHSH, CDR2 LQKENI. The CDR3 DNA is TGTGCCAGCTCACCACCGTCGGGGGGGCTGACAGATACGCAGTATTTT. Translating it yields CASSPPSGGLTDTQYF.

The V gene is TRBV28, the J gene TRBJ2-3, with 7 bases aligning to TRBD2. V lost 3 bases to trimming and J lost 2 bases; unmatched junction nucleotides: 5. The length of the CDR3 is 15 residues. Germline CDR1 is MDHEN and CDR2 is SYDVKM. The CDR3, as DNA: TGTGCCAGCAGTTTGAACGGGAGGCCCACAGATACGCAGTATTTT. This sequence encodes CASSLNGRPTDTQYF.

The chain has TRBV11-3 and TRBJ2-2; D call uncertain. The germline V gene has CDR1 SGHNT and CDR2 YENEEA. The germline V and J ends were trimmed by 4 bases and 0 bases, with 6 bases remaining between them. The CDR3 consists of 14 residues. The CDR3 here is CASSSYANTGELFF. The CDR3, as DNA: TGTGCCAGCAGCTCGTACGCGAACACCGGGGAGCTGTTTTTT.

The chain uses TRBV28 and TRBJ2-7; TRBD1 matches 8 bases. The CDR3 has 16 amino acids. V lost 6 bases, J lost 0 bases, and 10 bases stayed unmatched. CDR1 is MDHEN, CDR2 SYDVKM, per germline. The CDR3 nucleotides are TGTGCCAGCAGAAGAGCAGGGGGCGAACTCTCCTACGAGCAGTACTTC. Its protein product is CASRRAGGELSYEQYF.

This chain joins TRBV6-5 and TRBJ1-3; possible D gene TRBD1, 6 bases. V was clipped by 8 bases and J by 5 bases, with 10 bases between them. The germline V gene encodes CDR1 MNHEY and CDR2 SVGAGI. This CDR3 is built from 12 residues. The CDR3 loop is CASGTGRNTIYF. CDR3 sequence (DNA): TGTGCCAGCGGAACAGGGAGAAACACCATATATTTT.

CDR3 coding DNA: TGTGCCAGCAGCTTAGACGGTCAGGGGGCGAAGGGCTACACCTTC. Its protein product is CASSLDGQGAKGYTF. The chain uses TRBV7-2 and TRBJ1-2; 8 bases match TRBD1. V was pared by 1 base and J by 8 bases, with 9 bases of the junction left unmatched. Germline CDR1 and CDR2: SGHTA and FQGNSA. The CDR3 sequence is 15 residues long.

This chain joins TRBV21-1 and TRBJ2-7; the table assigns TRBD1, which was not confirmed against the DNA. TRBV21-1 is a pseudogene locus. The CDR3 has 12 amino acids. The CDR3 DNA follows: TGTGCCAGCAGCAAATGGCCGAACGAGCAGTACTTC. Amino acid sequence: CASSKWPNEQYF.

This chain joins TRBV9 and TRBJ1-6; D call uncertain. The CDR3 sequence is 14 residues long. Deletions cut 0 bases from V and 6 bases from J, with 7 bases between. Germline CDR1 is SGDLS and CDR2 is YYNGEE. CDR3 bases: TGTGCCAGCAGCGTAGACCGTTCTAATTCACCCCTCCACTTT. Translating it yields CASSVDRSNSPLHF.